These 26 T cell receptor beta chains were all obtained from the same sample, sequenced in a study of blood T cell repertoires in COVID-19. The data were produced by immunoSEQ multiplex PCR, yet TCRdb's version contains in-frame clones alone and is incomplete. The sample shows fewer than 450,000 clones, roughly 90% of them seen only once. The sequencing sample was made of peripheral blood. These receptors were collected from a woman in her 70s with COVID-19, enrolled during active disease.

The rearrangement uses TRBV20-1 and TRBJ2-7; 8 positions match TRBD2. Trimming cost V 3 bases and J 3 bases; bases outside gene matches: 7. Germline V CDR1 and CDR2: DFQATT, SNEGSKA (reference sequence). This CDR3 comprises 14 residues. CDR3 in amino acids: CSASSGGVIYEQYF. The DNA of the CDR3 is TGCAGTGCTAGTTCCGGGGGGGTGATCTACGAGCAGTACTTC.

The chain links TRBV9 to TRBJ2-1; TRBD1 might be the D (5 bases). Germline V lookup: CDR1 SGDLS, CDR2 YYNGEE. CDR3 length: 14 residues. The ends were cut back, 1 base at V and 6 bases at J, with 11 bases in the middle. CDR3 DNA sequence: TGTGCCAGCAGCGTAAGTCCCGACAGCAATGAGCAGTTCTTC. Its protein product is CASSVSPDSNEQFF.

The chain recombines TRBV7-3 with TRBJ1-6; 7 nucleotides line up with TRBD1. V trimming: 3 bases; J trimming: 7 bases; junction bases outside the gene matches: 3. CDR3 size: 14 residues. Germline CDR1 reads SGHTA; CDR2 reads FQGTGA. CDR3 region: CASSLGQLNSPLHF. In nucleotides, the CDR3 is TGTGCCAGCAGCTTGGGACAGCTGAATTCACCCCTCCACTTT.

V usage is TRBV19 and J usage is TRBJ2-7; TRBD1 agrees at 7 bases. Germline CDR1 and CDR2: LNHDA and SQIVND (reference sequence). This CDR3 is 15 amino acids long. J lost 2 bases, V lost 0 bases, and 4 bases had no gene match. In DNA, the CDR3 is TGTGCCAGTAGTATAGAGGTCCAGGGGGCCTACGAGCAGTACTTC. It translates to CASSIEVQGAYEQYF.

This chain links TRBV19 with TRBJ1-1; D gene unclear. Germline V gene sequence: CDR1 LNHDA, CDR2 SQIVND (reference sequence). The length of the CDR3 is 14 residues. Trimming stripped 0 bases from V and 4 bases from J, with 9 bases between. CDR3 sequence: CASSIDSRPTEAFF. DNA of the CDR3: TGTGCCAGTAGTATAGACAGCAGGCCCACTGAAGCTTTCTTT.

The table lists this clone with a count of one. CDR3 amino acids: CAWEQGSYGYTF. The CDR3 region has the DNA TGTGCCTGGGAGCAGGGTTCCTATGGCTACACCTTC. This chain uses TRBV30 with TRBJ1-2; a possible D gene is TRBD1 (5 bases). The germline V and J ends were trimmed by 5 bases and 4 bases, with 11 bases remaining between them. CDR1 is GTSNPN and CDR2 is SVGIG in the germline V gene (reference sequence). CDR3 length: 12 amino acids.

This chain connects TRBV10-1 to TRBJ2-1, with a tentative D call TRBD2 (7 bases). In germline, CDR1 is WNHNN, CDR2 SYGVQD (reference sequence). The CDR3 sequence is 16 residues long. Deletions cut 5 bases from V and 2 bases from J, with 16 bases between. In nucleotides, the CDR3 is TGCGCCAGCAGTAGCCGGGGCGGGGGCCCCTACAATGAGCAGTTCTTC. Amino acid sequence: CASSSRGGGPYNEQFF.

This clone was counted between two and nine times. The rearrangement uses TRBV9 and TRBJ2-6, with D unclear. Germline V gene data show CDR1 as SGDLS and CDR2 as YYNGEE. The CDR3 is made up of 14 amino acids. Trimming shortened V by 3 bases and J by 0 bases, and 4 bases separated the two germline ends. CDR3 DNA: TGTGCCAGCAGCGCTTACTCTGGGGCCAACGTCCTGACTTTC. This encodes CASSAYSGANVLTF. The full variable domain, with the rest looked up from reference TRBV9 and TRBJ2-6, is DSGVTQTPKHLITATGQRVTLRCSPRSGDLSVYWYQQSLDQGLQFLIQYYNGEERAKGNILERFSAQQFPDLHSELNLSSLELGDSALYFCASSAYSGANVLTFGAGSRLTVL.

The CDR3 coding sequence is TGTGCCAGCAGCCCGATGGGGGGGCAGGGTGAAGCTTTCTTT. Translated, it gives CASSPMGGQGEAFF. This chain links TRBV11-2 with TRBJ1-1, with TRBD1 as a possible D gene (6 bases). Trimming removed 5 bases at V and 7 bases at J, with 17 bases between. CDR3 length: 14 amino acids. Germline-derived CDR1 and CDR2 are SGHAT and FQNNGV.

The chain carries TRBV18 and TRBJ1-1; D is ambiguous. Germline loops: CDR1 KGHSH, CDR2 LQKENI. V lost 3 bases and J 3 bases, leaving 8 bases between the germline ends. This CDR3 is 13 amino acids long. The DNA for the CDR3 is TGTGCCAGCTCACCCAGTATGGACACTGAAGCTTTCTTT. The encoded protein is CASSPSMDTEAFF.

The rearrangement uses TRBV5-6 and TRBJ2-3, with 8 bases that match TRBD2. The germline V gene encodes CDR1 SGHDT and CDR2 YYEEEE. This CDR3 region has 16 residues. J lost 6 bases, V lost 3 bases, and 12 bases had no gene match. This CDR3 reads CASSWSAASGWDTQYF. In DNA form, the CDR3 reads TGTGCCAGCAGCTGGTCGGCTGCTAGCGGGTGGGATACGCAGTATTTT. Filled out from reference TRBV5-6 and TRBJ2-3, the complete variable domain reads DAGVTQSPTHLIKTRGQQVTLRCSPKSGHDTVSWYQQALGQGPQFIFQYYEEEERQRGNFPDRFSGHQFPNYSSELNVNALLLGDSALYLCASSWSAASGWDTQYFGPGTRLTVL.

The chain recombines TRBV27 with TRBJ1-6; D remains unclear. Germline V gives CDR1 MNHEY, CDR2 SMNVEV (reference sequence). V shed 6 bases and J shed 10 bases, with 7 bases lying between them. The CDR3 runs 11 residues. The CDR3: CASRGESPLHF. The CDR3 nucleotides are TGTGCCAGCAGAGGAGAATCACCCCTCCACTTT.

The chain is built from TRBV7-9 and TRBJ2-3; no firm D call. V lost 0 bases to trimming and J lost 7 bases, with 14 bases between them. This CDR3 spans 15 amino acids. Germline V gene data show CDR1 as SEHNR and CDR2 as FQNEAQ (reference sequence). DNA for the CDR3: TGTGCCAGCAGCTTAGCGCCAGGCAGGCCTAATACGCAGTATTTT. Protein: CASSLAPGRPNTQYF.

The DNA of the CDR3 is TGTGCCAGCAGCTTAGTACAGATCTATGGCTACACCTTC. Translation: CASSLVQIYGYTF. The chain links TRBV7-9 to TRBJ1-2, with D unresolved. Deletions cut 1 base from V and 4 bases from J, with 7 bases between. Germline CDR1 and CDR2: SEHNR and FQNEAQ (reference sequence). This CDR3 has 13 amino acids.

The chain is built from TRBV7-2 and TRBJ2-2; TRBD1 is a possible D gene (5 bases). The CDR3 runs 16 residues. CDR1 SGHTA and CDR2 FQGNSA come from the germline V gene. V lost 1 base, J lost 1 base, and 10 bases lay in between. CDR3 protein: CASSLEGVRNTGELFF. For the CDR3, the DNA is TGTGCCAGCAGCTTAGAAGGGGTTCGGAACACCGGGGAGCTGTTTTTT.

The gene calls are TRBV27 and TRBJ1-2, with TRBD1 matching over 9 bases. Looked up from germline, CDR1 is MNHEY and CDR2 is SMNVEV (reference sequence). The CDR3 length is 12 residues. V was pared by 5 bases and J by 9 bases, with 4 bases of the junction left unmatched. CDR3 region: CASSIGTGSYTF. CDR3 sequence (DNA): TGTGCCAGCAGTATCGGGACAGGGAGCTACACCTTC.

V and J are TRBV15 and TRBJ2-7, with TRBD1 matching 9 bases. Germline values: CDR1 LNHNV, CDR2 YYDKDF (reference sequence). V lost 3 bases, J lost 5 bases, and 8 bases stayed unmatched. This CDR3 has 15 residues. For the CDR3, the DNA is TGTGCCACCAGCAGGACAGGGGGGGTTCAAGACGAGCAGTACTTC. This encodes CATSRTGGVQDEQYF.

A few counts support this clone. The gene calls are TRBV7-2 and TRBJ1-2; 7 bases line up with TRBD1. V gave up 5 bases and J gave up 4 bases; unmatched junction bases: 7. This CDR3 comprises 14 residues. Germline loops: CDR1 SGHTA, CDR2 FQGNSA. The CDR3 here is CASSISRDSYGYTF. CDR3 nucleotide sequence: TGTGCCAGCAGCATTTCGCGGGACAGCTATGGCTACACCTTC.

For the CDR3, the DNA is TGTGCCAGCCTGACAGGGAAAGGGGGCGAGCAGTACTTC. It specifies CASLTGKGGEQYF. The chain recombines TRBV21-1 with TRBJ2-7; TRBD1, the table's D call, lacks a check against the DNA. TRBV21-1 is termed a pseudogene. This CDR3 spans 13 amino acids.

The rearrangement links TRBV2 to TRBJ1-1; D call uncertain. The germline V gene has CDR1 SNHLY and CDR2 FYNNEI. The CDR3 runs to 13 residues. V was clipped by 3 bases and J by 1 base, with 6 bases between them. The CDR3 bases are TGTGCCAGCAGTGACGGTGGGAACACTGAAGCTTTCTTT. Encoded protein: CASSDGGNTEAFF.

The V and J genes are TRBV28 and TRBJ1-2; the match to TRBD1 covers 7 bases. CDR1 MDHEN and CDR2 SYDVKM come from the germline V gene. The CDR3 has 14 residues. V lost 2 bases, J lost 3 bases, and 3 bases stayed unmatched. The CDR3 loop is CASSLDRVDYGYTF. The CDR3 DNA reads TGTGCCAGCAGTTTAGACAGGGTCGACTATGGCTACACCTTC.

The chain joins TRBV19 to TRBJ1-1; 7 positions agree with TRBD1. Trimming at V came to 6 bases and at J to 4 bases, leaving 11 bases not matched to a gene. This CDR3 is built from 15 residues. Germline V gives CDR1 LNHDA, CDR2 SQIVND (reference sequence). The CDR3 region is CASREGTVFGTEAFF. The DNA of the CDR3 is TGTGCCAGTAGGGAGGGGACAGTTTTTGGCACTGAAGCTTTCTTT.

The CDR3 loop is CASSQEWGGMNDYGYTF. In DNA form, the CDR3 reads TGCGCCAGCAGCCAAGAATGGGGGGGAATGAATGACTATGGCTACACCTTC. This rearrangement joins TRBV4-1 to TRBJ1-2, with a possible D match to TRBD1 (5 bases). Germline CDR1 reads MGHRA; CDR2 reads YSYEKL. Between the trimmed V and J ends, which lost 0 bases and 3 bases, there was a span of 17 bases. The CDR3 runs to 17 residues.

The chain couples TRBV27 to TRBJ1-6; D is unresolved. Germline-derived CDR1 and CDR2 are MNHEY and SMNVEV (reference sequence). Trimming removed 2 bases at V and 7 bases at J, with 9 bases between. CDR3 length equals 14 residues. DNA for the CDR3: TGTGCCAGCAGTTTAAACGGAGGAAATTCACCCCTCCACTTT. Protein sequence: CASSLNGGNSPLHF.

The chain joins TRBV7-2 to TRBJ2-5, with TRBD2 matching 7 bases. The CDR3 covers 14 residues. The germline V gene has CDR1 SGHTA and CDR2 FQGNSA. Unmatched junction bases numbered 2, after V lost 3 bases and J lost 1 base. The CDR3 protein is CASSLGLPQETQYF. Here the CDR3 DNA reads TGTGCCAGCAGCTTGGGACTACCCCAAGAGACCCAGTACTTC.

The chain combines TRBV9 with TRBJ1-1, with 10 bases aligning to TRBD1. The CDR3 extends over 13 amino acids. J lost 10 bases, V lost 3 bases, and 6 bases had no gene match. Germline CDR1 and CDR2: SGDLS and YYNGEE. CDR3 DNA: TGTGCCAGCAGCGCCTCCCGGGACAGGGGAGCTTTCTTT. Its protein product is CASSASRDRGAFF.